These 28 T cell receptor beta chains were sequenced from one sample in a study of regulatory T cells in long-lasting Graves disease. Arm-PCR of CDR3 regions with iRepertoire HTBI primers generated TCR beta libraries. TCRdb reprocessed the multiplex PCR reads via MiXCR and lists one record per CDR3 protein. The table has under 700,000 distinct CDR3 sequences, approximately 16% seen once. The sample's time point: newly diagnosed GD, antithyroid drugs for less than 3 months. PBMCs were the source of the RNA used for TCR sequencing. These data were also filed under a second study, of T cells in Graves' hyperthyroidism and ophthalmopathy.

This specimen consisted of peripheral blood mononuclear cells (PBMCs), obtained at new diagnosis, from a patient treated with antithyroid drugs. The receptors stem from a woman aged 35 to 59 with Graves disease.

The gene calls are TRBV27 and TRBJ2-1; 13 bases line up with TRBD2. V lost 5 bases, J lost 9 bases, and 4 bases stayed unmatched. CDR1 and CDR2 (germline): MNHEY, SMNVEV (reference sequence). The CDR3 totals 14 residues. CDR3: CASSPTSGGSEQFF. In DNA form, the CDR3 reads TGTGCCAGCAGTCCGACTAGCGGGGGGTCTGAGCAGTTCTTC.

This clonotype was observed at least ten times. This chain joins TRBV7-2 and TRBJ2-1, with a weak D call TRBD1 (5 bases). Looked up from germline, CDR1 is SGHTA and CDR2 is FQGNSA. V dropped 7 bases and J dropped 8 bases, with 21 bases sitting between them. This CDR3 region has 15 residues. CDR3 sequence (DNA): TGTGCCAGCAACCCAGACAGTCCTTTTGACGATGAGCAGTTCTTC. It specifies CASNPDSPFDDEQFF.

In regard to this clonotype: A read error may account for a junction end that differs from germline. The chain uses TRBV11-3 and TRBJ2-1; TRBD2 aligns across 11 bases. CDR1 is SGHNT and CDR2 is YENEEA in the germline V gene. The CDR3 sequence is 17 residues long. The CDR3 DNA sequence: TGCGCCAGCAGCCAGCGACTAGCGGGGCTCGGATACAATGAGCAGTTCTTC. Its protein product is CASSQRLAGLGYNEQFF.

A word on this clonotype: This may arise from a read error, as a much more abundant clone is one base away. V and J are TRBV10-3 and TRBJ1-1; 7 positions agree with TRBD1. V shed 3 bases, J shed 4 bases, and the junction held 8 bases outside the gene matches. The CDR3 sequence is 15 residues long. Germline CDR1 reads ENHRY; CDR2 reads SYGVKD. The CDR3 reads CAISDTSQGSTEAFF. CDR3 nucleotides: TGTGCCATCAGTGACACCTCACAGGGGAGCACTGAAGCTTTCTTT.

The chain couples TRBV28 to TRBJ1-6; D may be TRBD1 (5 bases). V was trimmed by 6 bases and J by 7 bases, leaving 19 bases between them. CDR3 size: 16 residues. Germline lookup yields CDR1 MDHEN and CDR2 SYDVKM. The CDR3 DNA reads TGTGCCAGCAGACCCCTAGGGTCGGGACGGAATTCACCCCTCCACTTT. This sequence encodes CASRPLGSGRNSPLHF.

This clonotype occurred many times. This sequence joins TRBV3-1 and TRBJ1-6, with a weak D call TRBD1 (6 bases). The CDR3 is made up of 15 amino acids. Germline assignment: CDR1 LGHDT and CDR2 YNNKEL (reference sequence). Trimming shortened V by 0 bases and J by 8 bases, and 11 bases separated the two germline ends. In DNA, the CDR3 is TGTGCCAGCAGCCAAGAGGGACACCGTGATTCACCCCTCCACTTT. As protein: CASSQEGHRDSPLHF.

This clonotype was counted at least ten times. This chain joins TRBV24-1 and TRBJ2-2; no clear D gene. Germline V lookup: CDR1 KGHDR, CDR2 SFDVKD. The V end was cut by 5 bases, the J end by 5 bases, with 5 bases between. This CDR3 has 12 residues. The chain's CDR3 is CATSVRTGELFF. The CDR3 DNA reads TGTGCCACCAGTGTAAGAACCGGGGAGCTGTTTTTT.

This clonotype has more than one count but fewer than ten. The rearrangement joins TRBV13 to TRBJ1-2; D is ambiguous. Germline lookup yields CDR1 PRHDT and CDR2 FYEKMQ (reference sequence). Trimming pared 4 bases from V and 3 bases from J, leaving 15 bases between. This CDR3 is built from 15 residues. CDR3: CASSWIRAKDYGYTF. The CDR3 DNA reads as TGTGCCAGCAGCTGGATCCGGGCCAAGGACTATGGCTACACCTTC.

J is TRBJ1-6 and V is TRBV19, with 7 nucleotides matching TRBD1. V was pared by 2 bases and J by 0 bases, with 1 base of the junction left unmatched. This CDR3 region has 16 residues. Germline-derived CDR1 and CDR2 are LNHDA and SQIVND (reference sequence). CDR3 amino acids: CASSISGGSYNSPLHF. The DNA of the CDR3 is TGTGCCAGTAGTATATCAGGGGGCTCCTATAATTCACCCCTCCACTTT.

The sample holds many counts of this clonotype. V gene TRBV18 combines with J gene TRBJ1-1, with a possible D match to TRBD1 (5 bases). CDR1 is KGHSH, CDR2 LQKENI, per germline. The ends were cut back, 0 bases at V and 6 bases at J, with 17 bases in the middle. This CDR3 region has 16 residues. The CDR3 nucleotides read TGTGCCAGCTCACCACCTAAGGGACCTGTTAATGCTGAAGCTTTCTTT. Its protein is CASSPPKGPVNAEAFF.

This clonotype was counted at least ten times. The rearrangement joins TRBV6-1 to TRBJ1-1; D perhaps matches TRBD1 (5 bases). V was clipped by 5 bases and J by 1 base, with 14 bases between them. Germline V gene data show CDR1 as MNHNS and CDR2 as SASEGT. The CDR3 covers 15 residues. The CDR3 loop is CASSPYQGGNTEAFF. CDR3 coding DNA: TGTGCCAGCAGTCCGTATCAGGGAGGGAACACTGAAGCTTTCTTT.

This clonotype was found many times. This chain connects TRBV12-3 or TRBV12-4 to TRBJ1-5; D unresolved. This CDR3 has 13 residues. V lost 3 bases, J lost 6 bases, and 9 bases lay in between. The CDR3 DNA follows: TGTGCCAGCAGTTTCCGGGAATTTCAGCCCCAGCATTTT. The encoded protein is CASSFREFQPQHF.

This clonotype was observed a few times. The junction and the germline gene differ at one end; a read error may be behind it. The rearrangement uses TRBV7-6 and TRBJ2-7, with 11 bases fitting TRBD2. The germline V gene has CDR1 SGHVS and CDR2 FNYEAQ. CDR3 length equals 16 residues. The CDR3 sequence is CANSQAGTSGGYEQYF. DNA of the CDR3: TGTGCCAACAGCCAGGCGGGAACTAGCGGGGGCTACGAGCAGTACTTC.

A note on this clonotype: This may come from a read error, since a much larger clone is one base off. V usage is TRBV6-4 and J usage is TRBJ2-5; the match to TRBD2 covers 11 bases. The CDR3 has 15 amino acids. CDR1 and CDR2 from the germline V gene are MRHNA and SNTAGT. The CDR3 DNA follows: TGCGCCAGCAGTGGGTCTAGCGGGGGGCAAGGGACCCAGTACTTC. Its protein is CASSGSSGGQGTQYF.

This clonotype was recorded a few times. CDR3 protein: CASSGQYYGYTF. The CDR3 region has the DNA TGTGCCAGTAGCGGACAGTACTATGGCTACACCTTC. The rearrangement uses TRBV19 and TRBJ1-2, with a weak D call TRBD1 (6 bases). V lost 6 bases, J lost 3 bases, and 8 bases lay in between. In germline, CDR1 is LNHDA, CDR2 SQIVND (reference sequence). This CDR3 has 12 residues.

This clonotype came up a few times. The V call is TRBV2, the J call TRBJ2-1; a possible D gene is TRBD1 (6 bases). Germline V gives CDR1 SNHLY, CDR2 FYNNEI. This CDR3 is 13 amino acids long. Trimming shortened V by 2 bases and J by 5 bases, and 7 bases separated the two germline ends. CDR3 sequence reads: CASSENRDNEQFF. Here the CDR3 DNA reads TGTGCCAGCAGTGAAAACAGGGACAATGAGCAGTTCTTC.

CDR3 sequence reads: CSVPSGVAANYGYTF. DNA for the CDR3: TGCAGCGTCCCCTCCGGGGTGGCAGCTAACTATGGCTACACCTTC. The chain employs TRBV29-1 and TRBJ1-2; D gene ambiguous. V was clipped by 6 bases and J by 0 bases, with 17 bases between them. This CDR3 region has 15 residues. Germline V lookup: CDR1 SQVTM, CDR2 ANQGSEA.

This clonotype has ten or more counts. The rearrangement uses TRBV12-3 or TRBV12-4 and TRBJ2-5; D is unclear. The CDR3 extends over 13 amino acids. Trimming stripped 6 bases from V and 7 bases from J, with 15 bases between. The CDR3 reads CASRLGSPGTQYF. The CDR3 region has the DNA TGTGCCAGCAGGTTGGGCTCCCCAGGGACCCAGTACTTC.

This clonotype was counted ten times or more. The chain is built from TRBV19 and TRBJ1-5; 12 bases align to TRBD1. V dropped 3 bases and J dropped 6; count of bases not matched to a gene: 3. The germline gives CDR1 LNHDA, CDR2 SQIVND (reference sequence). The CDR3 is 15 amino acids. The CDR3 reads CASSMGQGATQPQHF. CDR3 coding DNA: TGTGCCAGTAGTATGGGACAGGGGGCAACTCAGCCCCAGCATTTT.

Ten or more counts support this clonotype. The chain joins TRBV2 to TRBJ2-1; either TRBD1 or TRBD2 may fit D (5 bases each). From germline, CDR1 is SNHLY and CDR2 FYNNEI. CDR3 length: 14 amino acids. V was pared by 10 bases and J by 9 bases, with 22 bases between. The CDR3 DNA reads TGTGCCACCGGGGCCGTAAAGTTGATCGCTGAGCAGTTCTTC. It yields the protein CATGAVKLIAEQFF.

Worth noting for this clonotype: Since a much larger clone is just one base distant, this may be a read error. The conserved final phenylalanine or tryptophan is absent from the CDR3, which likely points to a read error. The rearrangement joins TRBV2 to TRBJ1-6; perhaps TRBD1 as D (6 bases). Trimming stripped 2 bases from V and 7 bases from J, with 12 bases between. Germline assignment: CDR1 SNHLY and CDR2 FYNNEI. This CDR3 region has 15 residues. In nucleotides, the CDR3 is TGTGCCAGCAGTGAACGGGGGCTAGGGAATTCACCCCTCCACCTT. Its translation: CASSERGLGNSPLHL.

In its sample, this clonotype was seen a few times. The chain links TRBV12-3 or TRBV12-4 to TRBJ1-5, with D tentatively TRBD1 (5 bases). The CDR3 extends over 14 amino acids. Trimming left V 1 base short and J 7 bases short, with 11 bases between. CDR3 protein: CASSLVAGDQPQHF. CDR3 nucleotides: TGTGCCAGCAGTTTAGTGGCGGGGGACCAGCCCCAGCATTTT.

A few counts support this clonotype. The rearrangement uses TRBV10-2 and TRBJ2-3, with D possibly matching TRBD1 (5 bases). The ends were cut back, 4 bases at V and 7 bases at J, with 12 bases in the middle. Germline CDR1 reads WSHSY; CDR2 reads SAAADI. The CDR3 runs to 13 residues. The CDR3 here is CASSVPDSYTQYF. CDR3 sequence (DNA): TGCGCCAGCAGTGTCCCCGACAGCTATACGCAGTATTTT.

This clonotype was detected a few times. The chain has TRBV18 and TRBJ2-1; 11 bases line up with TRBD2. The CDR3 runs 15 residues. V shed 3 bases and J 5 bases; nucleotides not matched to a gene: 3. Germline V gene data show CDR1 as KGHSH and CDR2 as LQKENI. The CDR3 DNA follows: TGTGCCAGCTCACCGACTAGCGGGGCGGACAATGAGCAGTTCTTC. Residues: CASSPTSGADNEQFF.

This clonotype was observed at least ten times. V and J are TRBV19 and TRBJ1-1, with TRBD1 matching over 8 bases. The CDR3 sequence is 12 residues long. Germline V gene data show CDR1 as LNHDA and CDR2 as SQIVND (reference sequence). V lost 6 bases and J lost 7; bases outside the gene matches: 4. CDR3 region: CASSDRGFEAFF. The DNA for the CDR3 is TGTGCCAGTAGCGACAGGGGATTTGAAGCTTTCTTT.

This chain connects TRBV3-1 to TRBJ2-7, with TRBD2 matching over 13 bases. CDR3 size: 17 residues. V lost 4 bases and J lost 4; bases outside the gene matches: 10. Germline V lookup: CDR1 LGHDT, CDR2 YNNKEL (reference sequence). In DNA form, the CDR3 reads TGTGCCAGCAGCCCGTCAAGAGGACTAGCGGGGGTTTACGAGCAGTACTTC. Protein product: CASSPSRGLAGVYEQYF.

This clonotype occurred a few times. This chain links TRBV6-2 or TRBV6-3 with TRBJ2-2, with 8 positions matching TRBD1. CDR3 size: 16 residues. Germline V gives CDR1 MNHEY, CDR2 SVGEGT. Trimming at V came to 6 bases and at J to 1 base, leaving 7 bases not matched to a gene. CDR3 in DNA: TGTGCCAGCAGCCCCATCGACAGGGGGAACACCGGGGAGCTGTTTTTT. It encodes CASSPIDRGNTGELFF.

This clonotype was counted many times. This chain uses TRBV19 with TRBJ1-5; D unresolved. The ends were cut back, 7 bases at V and 4 bases at J, with 14 bases in the middle. CDR3 length: 14 residues. In germline, CDR1 is LNHDA, CDR2 SQIVND (reference sequence). The CDR3 nucleotides are TGTGCCAGTATCGGGTCCGGGGTGAATCAGCCCCAGCATTTT. It specifies CASIGSGVNQPQHF.